This TCR beta chain came from a study of Graves' ophthalmopathy and Graves' hyperthyroidism. As regards this clonotype: Its antigen is still unknown. This may arise from a read error, as a much more abundant clone is one base away.

RNA transcripts were the source from which TCR beta CDR3 regions were amplified. RT-PCR was first run with HTBI primers, then multiplex PCR in a second round. One entry per CDR3 protein, called by TCRdb with MiXCR from the multiplex PCR reads. The table shows about 480,000 distinct CDR3 sequences, with about an eighth occurring only once. The authors isolated PBMCs from 10 ml of fresh peripheral blood. There are 15 residues in the CDR3. Study-wide findings and caveats: A model built from 13 signatures distinguished ophthalmopathy from stable hyperthyroidism with 87.88% sensitivity and approximately 82% specificity.

The clonotype was recovered from a woman aged 25 to 39 with Graves' ophthalmopathy. This chain uses TRBV12-3 or TRBV12-4 with TRBJ2-2; D may be TRBD1 or TRBD2 (5 bases each). Sequencing was done on a sample of blood. CDR3 residues: CASRQDTTFTGELSF. Here the CDR3 DNA reads TGTGCCAGCAGACAGGACACAACGTTCACCGGGGAGCTGTCTTTT.